Below, 17 T cell receptor beta chains from the same sample are listed, as sequenced in a study of blood T cell repertoires in COVID-19. Profiled with immunoSEQ multiplex PCR; TCRdb holds only in-frame clones, not every one. Of 200,000 to 250,000 clones in the sample, 80% to 90% were seen once. The sequenced material came from peripheral blood. All receptors derive from a man aged 45 to 65 with active or convalescent COVID-19.

The CDR3, as DNA: TGTGCCAGCAGCACAGGGGGTTCGGGGACCCAGTACTTC. Protein: CASSTGGSGTQYF. This chain connects TRBV7-2 to TRBJ2-5, with TRBD1 matching 8 bases. Germline CDR1 is SGHTA and CDR2 is FQGNSA. V shed 5 bases, J shed 7 bases, and the junction held 6 bases outside the gene matches. The CDR3 runs 13 residues.

The chain couples TRBV7-2 to TRBJ1-3; no firm D call. CDR1 and CDR2 from the germline V gene are SGHTA and FQGNSA. This CDR3 is 14 amino acids long. The V and J ends lost 5 bases and 0 bases respectively, with 8 bases between them. The CDR3 sequence: CASSIPSSGNTIYF. CDR3 DNA: TGTGCCAGCAGCATCCCGAGCTCTGGAAACACCATATATTTT.

The V call is TRBV5-1, the J call TRBJ1-3; D remains unclear. This CDR3 comprises 14 residues. Trimming left V 0 bases short and J 0 bases short, with 4 bases between. Germline CDR1 reads SGHRS; CDR2 reads YFSETQ. The CDR3 DNA sequence: TGCGCCAGCAGCTTGGATAACTCTGGAAACACCATATATTTT. Translating gives CASSLDNSGNTIYF. Using reference TRBV5-1 and TRBJ1-3 for the parts outside the CDR3, the full variable domain is KAGVTQTPRYLIKTRGQQVTLSCSPISGHRSVSWYQQTPGQGLQFLFEYFSETQRNKGNFPGRFSGRQFSNSRSEMNVSTLELGDSALYLCASSLDNSGNTIYFGEGSWLTVV.

The J gene is TRBJ2-6, the V gene TRBV21-1; the DNA was not compared with TRBD1, the D call given in the table. TRBV21-1 is a pseudogene. The CDR3 length is 16 residues. CDR3 sequence: CASSIRVPSGANVLTF. The CDR3 bases are TGTGCCAGCAGCATCAGGGTTCCTTCTGGGGCCAACGTCCTGACTTTC.

This chain connects TRBV5-6 to TRBJ1-2; the D gene is possibly TRBD1 (6 bases). CDR3 length equals 15 residues. Germline V lookup: CDR1 SGHDT, CDR2 YYEEEE. Trimming cost V 0 bases and J 1 base, with 10 bases left between them. For the CDR3, the DNA is TGTGCCAGCAGCTTGGGGAACAGGGTTAACTATGGCTACACCTTC. Translated, it gives CASSLGNRVNYGYTF.

The J gene is TRBJ2-7, the V gene TRBV19; 7 nucleotides match TRBD1. The length of the CDR3 is 14 residues. Germline lookup yields CDR1 LNHDA and CDR2 SQIVND (reference sequence). V lost 4 bases to trimming and J lost 0 bases; unmatched junction nucleotides: 3. In nucleotides, the CDR3 is TGTGCCAGTAGTAACCGACAGGGCTCCTACGAGCAGTACTTC. Residues: CASSNRQGSYEQYF.

This rearrangement joins TRBV19 to TRBJ1-1; 7 bases are shared with TRBD1. The CDR3 has 16 amino acids. The V gene end was trimmed by 6 bases and the J gene end by 2 bases; junction bases not matched to a gene: 12. The germline V gene has CDR1 LNHDA and CDR2 SQIVND (reference sequence). The DNA of the CDR3 is TGTGCCAGTAGGCCCTTGGGACAGCTGCTAAACACTGAAGCTTTCTTT. Amino acids: CASRPLGQLLNTEAFF.

V is TRBV6-5 and J is TRBJ1-1; D possibly corresponds to TRBD1 (5 bases). The CDR3 runs to 15 residues. Germline assignment: CDR1 MNHEY and CDR2 SVGAGI. The V end lost 2 bases, the J end lost 4 bases, and 14 bases lay between the germline ends. DNA of the CDR3: TGTGCCAGCAGTTACCCGTGGGGGGATCGCACTGAAGCTTTCTTT. Translated, it gives CASSYPWGDRTEAFF.

V usage is TRBV12-3 or TRBV12-4 and J usage is TRBJ1-3, with no clear D. V lost 6 bases and J 7 bases, leaving 10 bases between the germline ends. CDR3 length: 12 residues. CDR3 amino acids: CASSDNFNTIYF. The CDR3 DNA reads as TGTGCCAGCAGCGACAATTTCAACACCATATATTTT.

This clone was found a few times. The genes are TRBV5-4 and TRBJ1-1; tentatively, D is TRBD1 (5 bases). The CDR3 length is 15 residues. Germline CDR1 reads SGHNT; CDR2 reads YYREEE (reference sequence). Trimming left V 3 bases short and J 2 bases short, with 14 bases between. CDR3 coding DNA: TGTGCCAGCAGCTCGTTGACAGATAGAAACACTGAAGCTTTCTTT. It yields the protein CASSSLTDRNTEAFF.

This chain links TRBV28 with TRBJ2-1; TRBD1 matches at 7 bases. Trimming took 4 bases from V and 5 from J; bases not matched to a gene: 17. The CDR3 extends over 18 amino acids. Germline V CDR1 and CDR2: MDHEN, SYDVKM. CDR3 nucleotides: TGTGCCAGCAGTTCCGACAGGGCCCCCTTCTACTCACACAATGAGCAGTTCTTC. This codes for CASSSDRAPFYSHNEQFF.

The rearrangement uses TRBV19 and TRBJ1-2; tentatively, D is TRBD1 (5 bases). Per germline, CDR1 LNHDA and CDR2 SQIVND (reference sequence). V was trimmed by 5 bases and J by 5 bases, leaving 24 bases between them. The CDR3 is 17 amino acids. The CDR3 sequence is CASSDMAATGVSYGYTF. CDR3 DNA sequence: TGTGCCAGTAGTGACATGGCAGCCACAGGAGTATCTTATGGCTACACCTTC.

The gene calls are TRBV11-2 and TRBJ2-5, with a tentative D call TRBD2 (5 bases). Per the germline V gene, CDR1 is SGHAT and CDR2 is FQNNGV. This CDR3 has 15 residues. V dropped 4 bases and J dropped 6 bases, with 18 bases sitting between them. CDR3 in DNA: TGTGCCAGCAGCTACAACCCCACGGGCGGGCAGACCCAGTACTTC. It specifies CASSYNPTGGQTQYF.

The rearrangement joins TRBV5-4 to TRBJ2-7; 13 bases line up with TRBD2. CDR1 is SGHNT and CDR2 is YYREEE in the germline V gene (reference sequence). V was pared by 4 bases and J by 2 bases, with 6 bases of the junction left unmatched. This CDR3 spans 16 amino acids. The CDR3 loop is CASSPKGLAGPYEQYF. DNA of the CDR3: TGTGCCAGCAGCCCAAAGGGACTAGCGGGACCCTACGAGCAGTACTTC.

The chain combines TRBV5-1 with TRBJ2-3; tentative D call: TRBD1 (6 bases). Germline V lookup: CDR1 SGHRS, CDR2 YFSETQ. This CDR3 has 15 amino acids. Trimming stripped 2 bases from V and 0 bases from J, with 10 bases between. CDR3 DNA sequence: TGCGCCAGCAGCTTAGGACAGACTAGCACAGATACGCAGTATTTT. Residues: CASSLGQTSTDTQYF. Variable domain in full (rest from reference TRBV5-1 and TRBJ2-3): KAGVTQTPRYLIKTRGQQVTLSCSPISGHRSVSWYQQTPGQGLQFLFEYFSETQRNKGNFPGRFSGRQFSNSRSEMNVSTLELGDSALYLCASSLGQTSTDTQYFGPGTRLTVL.

This sequence joins TRBV20-1 and TRBJ1-1; 7 bases are shared with TRBD1. The CDR3 is 11 residues long. Germline assignment: CDR1 DFQATT and CDR2 SNEGSKA (reference sequence). V dropped 2 bases and J dropped 10; count of bases not matched to a gene: 4. DNA for the CDR3: TGCAGTGCTAGATCGCAGGGGGGAGCTTTCTTT. Protein sequence: CSARSQGGAFF.

The J gene is TRBJ2-7, the V gene TRBV11-2, with D possibly matching TRBD2 (6 bases). CDR1 SGHAT and CDR2 FQNNGV come from the germline V gene. The length of the CDR3 is 13 residues. The V end lost 8 bases, the J end lost 0 bases, and 11 bases lay between the germline ends. This CDR3 is CASAAGSSYEQYV. DNA for the CDR3: TGTGCCAGCGCTGCGGGAAGCTCCTACGAGCAGTACGTC.